The present T cell receptor beta chain was sequenced within a study of Ad26.COV2.S vaccination and SARS-CoV-2 variants. On the study more broadly: Within the COV1001 Ad26.COV2.S trial arm, the donor was enrolled. Study-level findings and limits: Vaccinated and placebo-treated recipients had similar non-spike TCR breadth.

Trimming pared 3 bases from V and 10 bases from J, leaving 15 bases between. The CDR3 is 13 residues long. Germline CDR1 MNHEY, CDR2 SVGAGI. Regarding this clone: Its antigen is as yet unknown.

Repertoires were generated with immunoSEQ multiplex PCR, while TCRdb's copy carries only in-frame clones and drops some. Altogether 380,000 or so clones are present, around 89% being singletons, with the ten largest covering approximately 5%. Treatment of the sample: 15 to 20 received Ad26.COV2.S at low or high dose, single or two shots; 5 received placebo; per-sample allocation not given. Specimens were obtained on day 63 following the first vaccine or placebo injection. This person who donated was an adult of 18-55 years in Boston. An Ad26 vector that expressed Wuhan-strain SARS-CoV-2 spike constituted the vaccine.

This rearrangement joins TRBV6-5 to TRBJ1-2; D not resolved. The sequence derives from a person aged 18-60 years who received the Ad26.COV2.S COVID-19 vaccine or a placebo. Sequenced material: peripheral blood, taken in a trial of Ad26.COV2.S vaccine versus placebo. CDR3 nucleotide sequence: TGTGCCAGCAGTTATTGGCCCCCGAAGTACTACACCTTC. As protein: CASSYWPPKYYTF.